Below, one T cell receptor beta chain is given with its context. It may be a read error: a sequence one base away is much more abundant. The length of the CDR3 is 12 residues. Between the trimmed V and J ends, which lost 1 base and 9 bases, there was a span of 7 bases. Germline V lookup: CDR1 SEHNR, CDR2 FQNEAQ (reference sequence). This specimen belongs to a study of CD8 T cells in Susac syndrome. RNA was extracted with the RNeasy kit, and a quantity of 0.5 to 1 ug was reverse transcribed using random hexamers. TCRdb used MiXCR to reprocess the immunoSEQ multiplex PCR reads, holding one entry per CDR3 protein. The sample includes about 300,000 distinct CDR3 sequences, approximately 85% seen only once; the top ten take 0.21%.

Sequencing was carried out using CD8+ T cells from PBMCs. This chain joins TRBV7-9 and TRBJ2-1, with D possibly TRBD2 on 5 matching bases. This TCR came from a human donor with multiple sclerosis. CDR3 nucleotide sequence: TGTGCCAGCAGCTTAGGAGGGATTGAGCAGTTCTTC. Translated, it gives CASSLGGIEQFF. Filled out from reference TRBV7-9 and TRBJ2-1, the complete variable domain reads DTGVSQNPRHKITKRGQNVTFRCDPISEHNRLYWYRQTLGQGPEFLTYFQNEAQLEKSRLLSDRFSAERPKGSFSTLEIQRTEQGDSAMYLCASSLGGIEQFFGPGTRLTVL.